Presented here are 23 T cell receptor beta chains from one specimen sequenced in a study of T cell responses to AZD1222 COVID-19 vaccine. TCRdb's copy holds only in-frame clones and misses some; the assay was immunoSEQ multiplex PCR. The table has 110,000 to 150,000 clones, about 90% seen once. The sequences come from peripheral blood, collected on day 0 of AZD1222 vaccination. The receptors derive from an adult in good health.

V usage is TRBV7-2 and J usage is TRBJ1-6; tentative D call: TRBD1 (5 bases). The V end lost 5 bases, the J end lost 3 bases, and 8 bases lay between the germline ends. Per germline, CDR1 SGHTA and CDR2 FQGNSA. There are 14 residues in the CDR3. CDR3 residues: CASSPQGYNSPLHF. CDR3 in DNA: TGTGCCAGCAGCCCGCAGGGCTATAATTCACCCCTCCACTTT.

This chain joins TRBV27 and TRBJ1-2; D perhaps matches TRBD1 (6 bases). This CDR3 region has 16 residues. Trimming removed 1 base from V and 8 bases from J, with 20 bases in between. Germline-derived CDR1 and CDR2 are MNHEY and SMNVEV (reference sequence). DNA of the CDR3: TGTGCCAGCAGTTTATTTGTCTCCTGGACAGATGGCGGCTACACCTTC. Its translation is CASSLFVSWTDGGYTF.

This clone was seen only a few times. The chain links TRBV7-9 to TRBJ2-7; 8 nucleotides match TRBD2. The ends lost 8 bases at V and 9 bases at J; junction bases unmatched: 9. Germline CDR1 SEHNR, CDR2 FQNEAQ (reference sequence). CDR3 length equals 12 residues. CDR3 DNA: TGTGCCAGCCTCCCGGCGGGAGGCGGGCAGTACTTC. Amino acids: CASLPAGGGQYF.

The genes are TRBV27 and TRBJ2-7; TRBD1 or TRBD2 may be the D gene (5 bases each). The CDR3 runs to 15 residues. CDR1 and CDR2 from the germline V gene are MNHEY and SMNVEV (reference sequence). Trimming stripped 2 bases from V and 4 bases from J, with 15 bases between. The CDR3 region is CASSLTRQGGYEQYF. Written as DNA, the CDR3 is TGTGCCAGCAGTTTAACGCGGCAGGGCGGGTACGAGCAGTACTTC.

The chain employs TRBV5-1 and TRBJ2-7; tentatively, D is TRBD2 (6 bases). This CDR3 is 15 amino acids long. The V gene lost 0 bases and the J gene lost 0 bases, with 10 bases spanning the gap. From germline, CDR1 is SGHRS and CDR2 YFSETQ. CDR3 region: CASSLEGRSSYEQYF. The CDR3 DNA sequence: TGCGCCAGCAGCTTGGAGGGGAGGAGCTCCTACGAGCAGTACTTC.

CDR3 nucleotides: TGTGCCAGCAAACAGGGATTTTTGGGAGACTATGGCTACACCTTC. As protein: CASKQGFLGDYGYTF. This chain links TRBV6-5 with TRBJ1-2; possible D gene TRBD1, 6 bases. The germline V and J ends were trimmed by 7 bases and 3 bases, with 18 bases remaining between them. Germline V gives CDR1 MNHEY, CDR2 SVGAGI. CDR3 length: 15 residues.

The V gene is TRBV27, the J gene TRBJ1-1; TRBD1 agrees at 12 bases. Losses at the gene ends were 2 bases for V and 7 bases for J; bases not matched to a gene: 8. Germline CDR1 and CDR2: MNHEY and SMNVEV (reference sequence). The CDR3 totals 16 residues. The CDR3 reads CASSLGDRGRLNEAFF. In nucleotides, the CDR3 is TGTGCCAGCAGTTTAGGGGACAGGGGGCGGCTAAATGAAGCTTTCTTT.

The chain carries TRBV7-9 and TRBJ1-5; 7 bases are shared with TRBD1. CDR1 is SEHNR and CDR2 is FQNEAQ in the germline V gene (reference sequence). The V segment lost 1 base and the J segment 5 bases; nucleotides outside the gene matches: 2. The CDR3 has 14 amino acids. Written as DNA, the CDR3 is TGTGCCAGCAGCTTAGGACAGGGTGATCAGCCCCAGCATTTT. This gives the protein CASSLGQGDQPQHF. The full variable domain, completed using reference TRBV7-9 and TRBJ1-5, is DTGVSQNPRHKITKRGQNVTFRCDPISEHNRLYWYRQTLGQGPEFLTYFQNEAQLEKSRLLSDRFSAERPKGSFSTLEIQRTEQGDSAMYLCASSLGQGDQPQHFGDGTRLSIL.

The chain carries TRBV28 and TRBJ1-5; weak D call: TRBD1 (5 bases). Deletions cut 5 bases from V and 4 bases from J, with 18 bases between. Germline CDR1 is MDHEN and CDR2 is SYDVKM. The CDR3 consists of 16 residues. In DNA form, the CDR3 reads TGTGCCAGCAGTGGACGGGGGACGGGCCTAAATCAGCCCCAGCATTTT. Translation: CASSGRGTGLNQPQHF.

Note on this clone: This sample includes further DNA sequences coding for the same CDR3. This chain joins TRBV5-4 and TRBJ1-2, with TRBD1 matching over 8 bases. Germline V gene data show CDR1 as SGHNT and CDR2 as YYREEE (reference sequence). The V segment lost 4 bases and the J segment 4 bases; nucleotides outside the gene matches: 6. This CDR3 has 14 residues. In DNA, the CDR3 is TGTGCCAGCAGCCTTGACAGGGGCGCCTATGGCTACACCTTC. Amino acid sequence: CASSLDRGAYGYTF. The variable domain in full, completed from reference TRBV5-4 and TRBJ1-2, reads ETGVTQSPTHLIKTRGQQVTLRCSSQSGHNTVSWYQQALGQGPQFIFQYYREEENGRGNFPPRFSGLQFPNYSSELNVNALELDDSALYLCASSLDRGAYGYTFGSGTRLTVV.

V usage is TRBV5-3 and J usage is TRBJ2-1, with TRBD2 matching 7 bases. TRBV5-3 is sorted into the ORF group, with uncertain function. Germline trimming cut 0 bases from V and 6 bases from J; bases unmatched to any gene: 6. This CDR3 is 15 amino acids long. DNA of the CDR3: TGTGCCAGAAGCTTGGTAGGGCGGGAGCGCAATGAGCAGTTCTTC. The encoded protein is CARSLVGRERNEQFF.

The chain is built from TRBV4-1 and TRBJ2-2, with TRBD2 as a possible D gene (5 bases). CDR1 and CDR2 from the germline V gene are MGHRA and YSYEKL. The CDR3 covers 14 residues. V dropped 0 bases and J dropped 5 bases, with 7 bases sitting between them. The CDR3 DNA reads as TGCGCCAGCAGCCAAGATGAGGGAACCGGGGAGCTGTTTTTT. Its protein is CASSQDEGTGELFF.

The chain has TRBV28 and TRBJ1-6; TRBD1 might be the D (6 bases). V was shortened by 5 bases and J by 9 bases, with 17 bases between the two germline ends. Germline values: CDR1 MDHEN, CDR2 SYDVKM. The length of the CDR3 is 15 residues. The CDR3 DNA follows: TGTGCCAGCAGTCGACTGAAACAGGGAAGTTCACCCCTCCACTTT. Translation gives CASSRLKQGSSPLHF.

The rearrangement joins TRBV29-1 to TRBJ2-7, with TRBD2 matching 7 bases. Per germline, CDR1 SQVTM and CDR2 ANQGSEA. The CDR3 is 12 amino acids. J was trimmed by 0 bases and V by 4 bases; bases with no gene match: 0. CDR3 residues: CSVGGGSYEQYF. In nucleotides, the CDR3 is TGCAGCGTTGGGGGGGGCTCCTACGAGCAGTACTTC.

The rearrangement links TRBV9 to TRBJ2-2, with TRBD2 matching over 12 bases. The CDR3 consists of 15 residues. V gave up 4 bases and J gave up 5 bases; unmatched junction bases: 3. Germline V gene data show CDR1 as SGDLS and CDR2 as YYNGEE. CDR3 region: CASSPLAGGTGELFF. The CDR3 region has the DNA TGTGCCAGCAGCCCCCTAGCGGGAGGGACCGGGGAGCTGTTTTTT.

The chain joins TRBV5-4 to TRBJ1-6, with 7 bases lining up with TRBD1. V was clipped by 5 bases and J by 5 bases; unmatched bases: 7. Germline V gene sequence: CDR1 SGHNT, CDR2 YYREEE (reference sequence). The CDR3 loop spans 15 amino acids. The CDR3 reads CASREKQGNNSPLHF. The CDR3 nucleotides read TGTGCCAGCAGAGAGAAACAGGGGAATAATTCACCCCTCCACTTT.

The V and J genes are TRBV10-1 and TRBJ1-2; D is possibly TRBD1 (5 bases). CDR3 length equals 13 residues. Germline V gene data show CDR1 as WNHNN and CDR2 as SYGVQD (reference sequence). Trimming stripped 6 bases from V and 1 base from J, with 9 bases between. In nucleotides, the CDR3 is TGCGCCAGCAGCCGGGGGATTAACTATGGCTACACCTTC. It specifies CASSRGINYGYTF.

This clone was seen more than once but under ten times. The V call is TRBV4-2, the J call TRBJ1-2; the D is unclear. Looked up from germline, CDR1 is LGHNA and CDR2 is YNFKEQ. This CDR3 is built from 17 residues. V dropped 2 bases and J dropped 4 bases, with 20 bases sitting between them. The CDR3 DNA is TGTGCCAGCAGCCAACCATCCAAACCCCGTATTACCTATGGCTACACCTTC. It specifies CASSQPSKPRITYGYTF.

This chain connects TRBV3-1 (or the pseudogene TRBV3-2) to TRBJ2-2; D gene ambiguous. V was pared by 4 bases and J by 7 bases, with 4 bases between. Germline V gives CDR1 LGHDT, CDR2 YNNKEL (reference sequence). This CDR3 comprises 11 residues. CDR3 amino acids: CASSLIGELFF. DNA of the CDR3: TGTGCCAGCAGCCTAATCGGGGAGCTGTTTTTT.

The J gene is TRBJ2-5, the V gene TRBV10-3; maybe TRBD2 (5 bases). The CDR3 loop spans 14 amino acids. Germline V CDR1 and CDR2: ENHRY, SYGVKD. Deletions cut 3 bases from V and 6 bases from J, with 14 bases between. CDR3 loop: CAISDWLAAKTQYF. The CDR3 DNA is TGTGCCATCAGTGATTGGCTAGCCGCGAAGACCCAGTACTTC.

This chain uses TRBV28 with TRBJ1-4, with 7 bases identical to TRBD1. This CDR3 contains 14 residues. The V and J ends lost 5 bases and 4 bases, in that order; junction bases with no gene match: 4. Germline V CDR1 and CDR2: MDHEN, SYDVKM. For the CDR3, the DNA is TGTGCCAGCAGTCCACAGGGGAATAATGAAAAACTGTTTTTT. Its translation is CASSPQGNNEKLFF.

This chain links TRBV30 with TRBJ1-4; tentative D call: TRBD1 (6 bases). This CDR3 region has 11 residues. V was cut by 6 bases and J by 5 bases, with 7 bases left in between. Germline CDR1 and CDR2: GTSNPN and SVGIG (reference sequence). CDR3 nucleotides: TGTGCCTGCGGACAGAATGAAAAACTGTTTTTT. It translates to CACGQNEKLFF. Full variable domain (outside the CDR3, taken from reference TRBV30 and TRBJ1-4): SQTIHQWPATLVQPVGSPLSLECTVEGTSNPNLYWYRQAAGRGLQLLFYSVGIGQISSEVPQNLSASRPQDRQFILSSKKLLLSDSGFYLCACGQNEKLFFGSGTQLSVL.

The gene calls are TRBV6-4 and TRBJ2-1, with 9 bases fitting TRBD2. V was pared by 2 bases and J by 9 bases, with 5 bases of the junction left unmatched. The CDR3 totals 14 residues. The V gene's germline CDR1 is MRHNA and CDR2 SNTAGT. This CDR3 is CASSDGSSGGEQFF. The CDR3 DNA sequence: TGTGCCAGCAGTGACGGTAGTAGCGGGGGTGAGCAGTTCTTC.